The 28 T cell receptor beta chains below were found in one sample sequenced in a study of tumor-infiltrating lymphocytes in primary liver carcinoma. From around 500 ng of total RNA, TCR beta-specific cDNA was reverse-transcribed using a constant-region primer. TCR beta libraries came from three nested multiplex PCR rounds using slightly modified ARM-PCR. The first two PCR rounds, approximately 10 cycles each, used TRBV1-TRBV30 forward primers and a C-beta reverse primer. A single record per CDR3 protein comes from TCRdb applying MiXCR to the multiplex PCR reads. The top ten hold about 18% of the sample, which has about 41,000 distinct CDR3 sequences, around 66% seen once. Co-extracting RNA and DNA was done with roughly 17-33 mg of unsorted bulk tissue as input. Sequencing used liver tumor tissue from sampling region 2. Subset described: tumor region T2, inferior pole. The source of these receptors is a man aged 35-49 years with primary liver carcinoma and hepatitis B virus infection.

The chain has TRBV7-9 and TRBJ2-7; D is ambiguous. CDR3 length: 16 amino acids. V lost 0 bases, J lost 0 bases, and 12 bases lay in between. The germline gives CDR1 SEHNR, CDR2 FQNEAQ (reference sequence). CDR3 loop: CASSLAAGWDSYEQYF. The DNA for the CDR3 is TGTGCCAGCAGCTTAGCAGCAGGTTGGGACTCCTACGAGCAGTACTTC.

In the case of this clonotype: One end of the junction does not line up with germline, which may come from a read error. The chain recombines TRBV19 with TRBJ2-2; TRBD1 might be the D (6 bases). The CDR3 is made up of 14 amino acids. Germline V gene lookup returns CDR1 LNHDA and CDR2 SQIVND (reference sequence). CDR3 nucleotide sequence: TGTACCAGTAGCCTAAAACAGGGCACCGGGGAGCTGGTTTTT. The encoded protein is CTSSLKQGTGELVF. Full variable domain (remainder filled in from reference TRBV19 and TRBJ2-2): DGGITQSPKYLFRKEGQNVTLSCEQNLNHDAMYWYRQDPGQGLRLIYYSQIVNDFQKGDIAEGYSVSREKKESFPLTVTSAQKNPTAFYLCTSSLKQGTGELVFGEGSRLTVL.

The chain uses TRBV5-1 and TRBJ1-1, with no clear D. The V end lost 0 bases, the J end lost 10 bases, and 16 bases lay between the germline ends. Germline-derived CDR1 and CDR2 are SGHRS and YFSETQ. The CDR3 runs 14 residues. CDR3 loop: CASSLVGMNNGAFF. CDR3 sequence (DNA): TGCGCCAGCAGCTTGGTCGGCATGAACAATGGAGCTTTCTTT.

As to this clonotype: At one end the junction does not follow the germline gene, possibly because of a read error. The gene calls are TRBV5-4 and TRBJ2-7; D unresolved. This CDR3 contains 15 residues. CDR1 SGHNT and CDR2 YYREEE come from the germline V gene (reference sequence). The DNA for the CDR3 is TGTGCCAGCGGCTCCAAAGACGGATTCTCCTACGAGCAGTGCTTC. It translates to CASGSKDGFSYEQCF.

As concerns this clonotype: One junction end does not reproduce the germline sequence, and a read error may be involved. The J gene is TRBJ2-5, the V gene TRBV5-4; tentatively, D is TRBD1 (5 bases). Germline lookup yields CDR1 SGHNT and CDR2 YYREEE (reference sequence). The CDR3 consists of 15 residues. CDR3 protein: CASSLNSDSQEAQCF. The CDR3 nucleotides are TGTGCCAGCAGCTTGAACTCTGACAGCCAAGAGGCCCAGTGCTTC.

On this clonotype: At one end the junction does not follow the germline gene, possibly because of a read error. The chain combines TRBV10-2 with TRBJ2-7, with 7 bases lining up with TRBD2. The CDR3 length is 12 residues. Germline assignment: CDR1 WSHSY and CDR2 SAAADI. CDR3 coding DNA: TGCGCCAGCTGCCACACTAGCGTTGAGCAGTATTTC. This gives the protein CASCHTSVEQYF.

About this clonotype: A much larger clone differs from this one at a single base, so this may be a read error. The chain links TRBV9 to TRBJ2-2; perhaps TRBD1 as D (6 bases). CDR3 length: 14 amino acids. CDR1 and CDR2 (germline): SGDLS, YYNGEE. Here the CDR3 DNA reads TGTGCCAGCAGCCCCACAGGGAACACCTGGGAGCTGTTTTTT. Protein product: CASSPTGNTWELFF.

To note about this clonotype: At one end the junction does not follow the germline gene, possibly because of a read error. The chain joins TRBV6-2 or TRBV6-3 to TRBJ1-5; 7 bases map to TRBD1. The CDR3 loop spans 14 amino acids. CDR1 is MNHEY, CDR2 SVGEGT, per germline. The CDR3 protein is CASSRDRAGQLQQF. Written as DNA, the CDR3 is TGTGCCAGCAGTCGAGACAGGGCTGGTCAGCTCCAGCAATTT.

This clonotype was found many times. This may be a read error, as it is one base from a much larger clone. It is likely a read error, because the conserved phenylalanine at the end of the CDR3 is missing. The rearrangement joins TRBV14 to TRBJ2-7; D not resolved. CDR3 length: 13 residues. CDR1 and CDR2 from the germline V gene are SGHDN and FVKESK. The germline V and J ends were trimmed by 0 bases and 7 bases, with 10 bases remaining between them. CDR3 residues: CASSQDQEREQYL. For the CDR3, the DNA is TGTGCCAGCAGCCAAGATCAGGAACGGGAGCAGTACCTC.

This clonotype was counted once. The junction departs from the called germline gene at one end, perhaps through a read error. CDR3 loop: CPSSYSTVNVMTF. DNA of the CDR3: TGTCCCAGCAGTTACTCGACAGTCAACGTCATGACCTTC. The J gene is TRBJ2-6, the V gene TRBV6-5; maybe TRBD1 (5 bases). CDR3 length equals 13 residues. CDR1 MNHEY and CDR2 SVGAGI come from the germline V gene.

As for this clonotype: Its ends do not fully match the called genes, so a read error is possible. The chain couples TRBV6-5 to TRBJ2-7; 8 bases fit TRBD1. CDR1 and CDR2 (germline): MNHEY, SVGAGI. The CDR3 length is 17 residues. The CDR3 sequence: CASSGMTGATRSYEHYF. The CDR3 bases are TGTGCCAGCAGTGGTATGACAGGGGCGACTCGAAGTTACGAGCACTACTTC.

In the case of this clonotype: A read error may account for a junction end that differs from germline. The V call is TRBV5-6, the J call TRBJ2-2; maybe TRBD2 (5 bases). CDR3 length equals 16 residues. Germline loops: CDR1 SGHDT, CDR2 YYEEEE. CDR3 DNA: TGTGCCAGCAGCCTGAGTCTAGGTACGAACACCGGGGAGATGTTTTTT. Translating it yields CASSLSLGTNTGEMFF.

Relative to its sample, this clonotype is medium-sized. J is TRBJ1-4 and V is TRBV12-3 or TRBV12-4; 7 nucleotides match TRBD1. V was clipped by 6 bases and J by 5 bases; unmatched bases: 6. The CDR3 is 14 residues long. DNA for the CDR3: TGTGCCAGCAGCCCGGGACAGTTCAATGAAAAACTGTTTTTT. This sequence encodes CASSPGQFNEKLFF.

Ten or more counts support this clonotype. The chain couples TRBV28 to TRBJ2-7; D may be TRBD1 or TRBD2 (5 bases each). Germline V CDR1 and CDR2: MDHEN, SYDVKM. This CDR3 is built from 15 residues. Trimming removed 5 bases at V and 1 base at J, with 15 bases between. CDR3: CASSPPGLASYEQYF. CDR3 DNA: TGTGCCAGCAGTCCCCCAGGGCTAGCTTCCTACGAGCAGTACTTC.

This clonotype was seen a handful of times. No conserved phenylalanine or tryptophan ends this CDR3, so it is likely a read error. The rearrangement joins TRBV29-1 to TRBJ1-1, with D perhaps TRBD1 (5 bases). V dropped 2 bases and J dropped 4 bases, with 8 bases sitting between them. This CDR3 spans 12 amino acids. In germline, CDR1 is SQVTM, CDR2 ANQGSEA. The CDR3 loop is CSVESGATEAFS. CDR3 DNA: TGCAGCGTTGAATCCGGGGCCACTGAAGCTTTCTCT.

The chain uses TRBV6-1 and TRBJ2-4, with D possibly called TRBD1 or TRBD2 (6 bases each). The germline V gene encodes CDR1 MNHNS and CDR2 SASEGT. The CDR3 sequence is 16 residues long. Deletions cut 7 bases from V and 3 bases from J, with 19 bases between. CDR3 amino acids: CASNVIGGFGKNIQYF. CDR3 nucleotide sequence: TGTGCCAGCAATGTCATAGGGGGGTTCGGCAAAAACATTCAGTACTTC.

This clonotype appeared a few times. The germline gene is not matched at one end of the junction; a read error may be the cause. J is TRBJ2-3 and V is TRBV29-1; TRBD2 aligns across 9 bases. The CDR3 loop spans 12 amino acids. Germline V CDR1 and CDR2: SQVTM, ANQGSEA. The CDR3 DNA reads as TGCAGCGCCGGACTAGCGACAGATACGCGGTATTTT. Its translation: CSAGLATDTRYF.

A remark on this clonotype: Given the absence of the conserved phenylalanine or tryptophan at the CDR3 end, a read error is likely. The chain is built from TRBV12-3 or TRBV12-4 and TRBJ2-3; no clear D gene. This CDR3 region has 11 residues. The DNA for the CDR3 is TGTGCCAGGAGTTGGGGTGATACGCAGTATTTA. This gives the protein CARSWGDTQYL.

The sample holds many counts of this clonotype. The chain carries TRBV28 and TRBJ2-3; D is unresolved. CDR3 size: 17 residues. Germline lookup yields CDR1 MDHEN and CDR2 SYDVKM. Trimming left V 2 bases short and J 1 base short, with 16 bases between. The CDR3 is CASSLTTVGIGTDTQYF. CDR3 sequence (DNA): TGTGCCAGCAGTTTAACGACCGTGGGAATTGGCACAGATACGCAGTATTTT.

Comment on this clonotype: One end of the junction does not line up with germline, which may come from a read error. V and J are TRBV6-1 and TRBJ2-6; D is possibly TRBD1 (5 bases). Per the germline V gene, CDR1 is MNHNS and CDR2 is SASEGT. The CDR3 totals 16 residues. CDR3: CASSEQRMAGASVLTF. The DNA for the CDR3 is TGTGCCAGCAGTGAGCAGCGTATGGCTGGGGCCAGCGTCCTGACTTTC.

For this clonotype: As the CDR3 is not closed by the conserved phenylalanine or tryptophan, this likely results from a read error. The chain has TRBV5-1 and TRBJ2-5; TRBD2 might be the D (5 bases). This CDR3 region has 16 residues. The V gene's germline CDR1 is SGHRS and CDR2 YFSETQ. The CDR3 DNA follows: TGCGCCAACAGCATCGACAAGAGCGGAAGCCAAGAGACCCAGTACCTC. This translates into CANSIDKSGSQETQYL.

Concerning this clonotype itself: The CDR3 end shows no conserved phenylalanine or tryptophan, and so a read error is likely. This sequence joins TRBV6-6 and TRBJ1-1; D gene ambiguous. This CDR3 region has 16 residues. In germline, CDR1 is MNHNY, CDR2 SVGAGI (reference sequence). The V end lost 2 bases, the J end lost 0 bases, and 13 bases lay between the germline ends. In nucleotides, the CDR3 is TGTGCCAGCAGTTACAGACTCGTCAGCATGAACACTGAAGCTTTCTAT. It translates to CASSYRLVSMNTEAFY.

A remark on this clonotype: One junction end disagrees with the germline gene, perhaps due to a read error. V usage is TRBV12-3 or TRBV12-4 and J usage is TRBJ1-3, with D unclear. The CDR3 totals 15 residues. Written as DNA, the CDR3 is TGTGCCAGCAATGCCAGCCCGGTGACTGGGAACACCATATATTTT. This translates into CASNASPVTGNTIYF.

The chain joins TRBV11-3 to TRBJ2-7, with 7 bases lining up with TRBD2. The V segment lost 5 bases and the J segment 12 bases; nucleotides outside the gene matches: 16. The CDR3 extends over 14 amino acids. Germline V CDR1 and CDR2: SGHNT, YENEEA. Here the CDR3 DNA reads TGTGCCAGCAGCCCTGGTGAAGGGGACTACGAGGTGTACTTC. This gives the protein CASSPGEGDYEVYF. The whole variable domain, filled in from reference TRBV11-3 and TRBJ2-7, reads EAGVVQSPRYKIIEKKQPVAFWCNPISGHNTLYWYLQNLGQGPELLIRYENEEAVDDSQLPKDRFSAERLKGVDSTLKIQPAELGDSAVYLCASSPGEGDYEVYFGPGTRLTVT.

Notes on this clonotype: Lacking the conserved final phenylalanine or tryptophan, this CDR3 likely reflects a read error. V usage is TRBV6-6 and J usage is TRBJ1-1, with TRBD1 identical over 9 bases. Germline CDR1 and CDR2: MNHNY and SVGAGI (reference sequence). This CDR3 spans 12 amino acids. The CDR3 reads CASSYSGQGAFS. Here the CDR3 DNA reads TGTGCCAGTAGTTACTCAGGACAGGGGGCTTTCTCT.

This clonotype was observed a few times. In nucleotides, the CDR3 is TGCAGTGCTAAGACGGAGTCACGAGAGACCCAGTACTTC. Its translation: CSAKTESRETQYF. The chain recombines TRBV20-1 with TRBJ2-5; D is undetermined. Germline V gene data show CDR1 as DFQATT and CDR2 as SNEGSKA (reference sequence). Trimming took 4 bases from V and 4 from J, leaving 13 bases between them. The CDR3 is 13 amino acids.

The chain joins TRBV4-1 to TRBJ1-3, with a weak D call TRBD1 (6 bases). This CDR3 contains 17 residues. V was shortened by 2 bases and J by 6 bases, with 20 bases between the two germline ends. The V gene's germline CDR1 is MGHRA and CDR2 YSYEKL. DNA of the CDR3: TGCGCCAGCAGCCAACTAAGGACAGCAGGTTCCGTAAACACCATATATTTT. Translated: CASSQLRTAGSVNTIYF.

Concerning this clonotype itself: A junction end diverges from the germline sequence, so it may reflect a read error. This chain uses TRBV7-8 with TRBJ1-2, with 7 bases that match TRBD1. CDR1 and CDR2 (germline): SGHVS, FQNEAQ. The CDR3 runs 16 residues. The chain's CDR3 is CASSLAGRQGGCGYTF. CDR3 in DNA: TGTGCAAGCAGCTTAGCGGGCCGACAGGGAGGCTGTGGCTACACCTTC.